This paragraph reports one T cell receptor (beta chain). Its specificity is not known. Here immunoSEQ multiplex PCR was the method, and the copy in TCRdb shows in-frame clones only, minus some. The table includes over 10,000 clones, 80% to 95% detected once. V lost 6 bases and J lost 2, with 8 bases in between. This CDR3 spans 14 amino acids. CDR1 is MNHEY, CDR2 SVGAGI, per germline. The data originate from a study of graft-versus-host responses after intestinal transplantation. Study-level background: For two to four years after anti-thymocyte globulin induction, all recipients took tacrolimus and steroids. Findings of the study overall: The study associated peak circulating GvH clone levels with early post-transplant HvG declines. Allograft graft-versus-host to host-versus-graft clonal ratios ran high in patients with graft-donor T cell macrochimerism. Recipient marrow contained GvH clones, some of which appeared first in ileum or blood.

The genes are TRBV6-5 and TRBJ2-6; D may be TRBD2 (6 bases). Here the sequenced sample was PBMCs, taken about 34 months after intestinal transplantation. This TCR was recovered from a human patient who received an intestinal transplant, so some T cells may come from the graft donor. As DNA, the CDR3 is TGTGCCAGCAGACGGGAGACTGGGGCCAACGTCCTGACTTTC. It translates to CASRRETGANVLTF.